This T cell receptor beta chain was retrieved from a study of regulatory T cells in long-lasting Graves disease. This clonotype was detected many times. Time point noted: persistent/refractory GD, antithyroid drugs over 5 years with positive TRAb. The TCR library was prepared using RNA isolated from PBMCs. The CDR3 is 13 residues long. Germline-derived CDR1 and CDR2 are SGHDT and YYEEEE. V was shortened by 2 bases and J by 6 bases, with 8 bases between the two germline ends. TCR beta libraries were built with iRepertoire HTBI primers and Arm-PCR of CDR3 regions. TCRdb used MiXCR to reprocess the multiplex PCR reads, holding one entry per CDR3 protein. The sample has around 300,000 distinct CDR3 sequences, 20% to 25% seen once.

The chain is built from TRBV5-6 and TRBJ2-2; no clear D. This material consisted of peripheral blood mononuclear cells (PBMCs), taken when the disease was refractory, from a patient treated with antithyroid drugs. The receptor comes from a female donor with Graves disease. The CDR3, as DNA: TGTGCCAGCAGCTTCGTATACTCCGGGGAGCTGTTTTTT. This codes for CASSFVYSGELFF.